Below, 3 T cell receptor beta chains from the same sample are listed, as sequenced in a study of CD8+ T cells in alopecia areata. RNA was extracted and reverse transcribed into cDNA as the sequencing template. Using immunoSEQ multiplex PCR, the repertoire was profiled, and TCRdb retains in-frame clones only, with some absent. Of about 180,000 clones listed, around 60% are singletons. Source: CD4+ T cells sorted from blood, taken at week 0. These receptors originate from a human donor with alopecia areata.

This chain joins TRBV7-3 and TRBJ2-2, with D hard to call. The CDR3 sequence is 14 residues long. Trimming took off 1 base at V and 10 bases at J, with 13 bases between the two ends. The germline V gene has CDR1 SGHTA and CDR2 FQGTGA. The CDR3 DNA is TGTGCCAGCAGCTTAATGGCTGTGGGTCCGGAGCTGTTTTTT. Translation gives CASSLMAVGPELFF.

The CDR3: CASSVRLLGEQYF. CDR3 DNA: TGTGCCAGCAGCGTACGACTCCTGGGCGAGCAGTACTTC. The chain carries TRBV9 and TRBJ2-7; D is undetermined. There are 13 residues in the CDR3. Trimming stripped 1 base from V and 6 bases from J, with 11 bases between. CDR1 SGDLS and CDR2 YYNGEE come from the germline V gene.

The V and J genes are TRBV9 and TRBJ2-3, with unresolved D. Between the trimmed V and J ends, which lost 3 bases and 2 bases, there was a span of 1 base. CDR3 length equals 11 residues. Germline V gene sequence: CDR1 SGDLS, CDR2 YYNGEE. This chain's CDR3 is CASSDTDTQYF. CDR3 DNA sequence: TGTGCCAGCAGCGACACAGATACGCAGTATTTT.